These 24 T cell receptor beta chains came from one sample sequenced in a study of blood T cell repertoires in COVID-19. Profiling relied on immunoSEQ multiplex PCR, and the TCRdb table lists in-frame clones only, not all of them. The sample holds under 40,000 clones, around 85% seen once. Sequencing was performed on peripheral blood. The origin of the receptors is a human donor with acute or convalescent COVID-19. The donor label of this sample is uncertain.

The rearrangement uses TRBV10-2 and TRBJ1-3, with 9 nucleotides matching TRBD1. The CDR3 is made up of 20 amino acids. The germline CDR1 and CDR2 sequences are WSHSY and SAAADI. V gave up 0 bases and J gave up 0 bases; unmatched junction bases: 12. The CDR3, as DNA: TGCGCCAGCAGTGAGTCGAAGTGGGACAGGGAAGGGGTCTCTGGAAACACCATATATTTT. It is translated as CASSESKWDREGVSGNTIYF.

The chain is built from TRBV10-3 and TRBJ1-2; 8 bases agree with TRBD1. CDR1 and CDR2 (germline): ENHRY, SYGVKD. CDR3 size: 15 residues. The ends lost 3 bases at V and 4 bases at J; junction bases unmatched: 7. CDR3 sequence reads: CAISDQGALGYGYTF. CDR3 in DNA: TGTGCCATCAGTGACCAGGGGGCGCTGGGCTATGGCTACACCTTC.

The chain couples TRBV24-1 to TRBJ1-1, with 7 bases aligning to TRBD1. V gave up 9 bases and J gave up 4 bases; unmatched junction bases: 7. This CDR3 comprises 13 residues. CDR1 is KGHDR, CDR2 SFDVKD, per germline. CDR3 sequence reads: CATSGGISTEAFF. The CDR3, as DNA: TGTGCCACCTCAGGGGGAATTAGCACTGAAGCTTTCTTT.

This rearrangement joins TRBV2 to TRBJ1-3; no clear D gene. The ends were cut back, 3 bases at V and 3 bases at J, with 15 bases in the middle. The CDR3 contains 16 residues. CDR1 and CDR2 (germline): SNHLY, FYNNEI. The CDR3 nucleotides are TGTGCCAGCAGTGAGGTAGCGGGGTCAATTGGAAACACCATATATTTT. It specifies CASSEVAGSIGNTIYF.

The V and J genes are TRBV4-2 and TRBJ2-1; D is unresolved. Trimming removed 1 base at V and 10 bases at J, with 11 bases between. Per the germline V gene, CDR1 is LGHNA and CDR2 is YNFKEQ. The CDR3 loop spans 13 amino acids. CDR3 residues: CASSQADSFEQFF. CDR3 sequence (DNA): TGTGCCAGCAGCCAAGCCGACTCCTTCGAGCAGTTCTTC.

The chain employs TRBV7-2 and TRBJ2-7, with a weak D call TRBD2 (6 bases). V gave up 0 bases and J gave up 5 bases, with 14 bases separating them. CDR1 is SGHTA and CDR2 is FQGNSA in the germline V gene. The CDR3 is made up of 15 amino acids. CDR3 nucleotide sequence: TGTGCCAGCAGCTTAGCGCTTTCCGCTAGCGACGAGCAGTACTTC. Translated, it gives CASSLALSASDEQYF.

The chain couples TRBV9 to TRBJ1-3, with a possible D match to TRBD1 (5 bases). This CDR3 is 14 amino acids long. Trimming left V 3 bases short and J 3 bases short, with 10 bases between. Germline CDR1 is SGDLS and CDR2 is YYNGEE. CDR3 region: CASSGGVDGNTIYF. The DNA of the CDR3 is TGTGCCAGCAGCGGGGGGGTAGATGGAAACACCATATATTTT.

This clone was detected only a few times. The CDR3 DNA reads as TGTGCCACCAGTGATACAGGGTTGTACACCGGGGAGCTGTTTTTT. It translates to CATSDTGLYTGELFF. The chain links TRBV24-1 to TRBJ2-2, with D possibly being TRBD1 (6 bases). Per the germline V gene, CDR1 is KGHDR and CDR2 is SFDVKD. This CDR3 region has 15 residues. With 3 bases removed from V and 3 bases from J, the gap between germline ends came to 10 bases.

This clone occurred once. CDR3 in DNA: TGTGCCAGCAGCTTAAAACCGGGACAGGGGGGAGGCTACACCTTC. Protein product: CASSLKPGQGGGYTF. The chain links TRBV7-2 to TRBJ1-2; 11 bases match TRBD1. The germline CDR1 and CDR2 sequences are SGHTA and FQGNSA. The CDR3 consists of 15 residues. Trimming took 2 bases from V and 8 from J; bases not matched to a gene: 7.

The chain joins TRBV18 to TRBJ1-2, with 9 bases matching TRBD1. The CDR3 length is 15 residues. V was pared by 5 bases and J by 2 bases, with 6 bases of the junction left unmatched. The germline V gene encodes CDR1 KGHSH and CDR2 LQKENI. The CDR3 DNA is TGTGCCAGCTCATCGTCCGGGACAGGGAACTATGGCTACACCTTC. Its protein is CASSSSGTGNYGYTF.

The genes are TRBV27 and TRBJ2-1, with TRBD2 matching 8 bases. There are 16 residues in the CDR3. V was pared by 3 bases and J by 4 bases, with 8 bases of the junction left unmatched. Germline CDR1 and CDR2: MNHEY and SMNVEV (reference sequence). The CDR3 sequence: CASSFLGGGSYNEQFF. DNA of the CDR3: TGTGCCAGCAGTTTCTTAGGCGGGGGGAGTTACAATGAGCAGTTCTTC.

The chain uses TRBV10-3 and TRBJ1-2; tentatively, D is TRBD1 (6 bases). This CDR3 comprises 15 residues. Germline values: CDR1 ENHRY, CDR2 SYGVKD. V lost 0 bases and J 1 base, leaving 9 bases between the germline ends. This CDR3 reads CAISESGQLNYGYTF. The CDR3 DNA reads TGTGCCATCAGTGAGTCTGGACAGCTTAACTATGGCTACACCTTC.

The chain employs TRBV5-4 and TRBJ1-6; 7 bases agree with TRBD1. Germline V gene data show CDR1 as SGHNT and CDR2 as YYREEE (reference sequence). This CDR3 has 14 residues. J lost 10 bases, V lost 2 bases, and 6 bases had no gene match. The CDR3 spells CASSLQGTGSPLHF. Here the CDR3 DNA reads TGTGCCAGCAGCTTACAGGGGACGGGGTCACCCCTCCACTTT.

This rearrangement joins TRBV2 to TRBJ2-3; D possibly corresponds to TRBD1 (6 bases). Germline-derived CDR1 and CDR2 are SNHLY and FYNNEI. Trimming stripped 8 bases from V and 6 bases from J, with 15 bases between. CDR3 length equals 13 residues. The CDR3 reads CASLTRGMDTQYF. DNA for the CDR3: TGTGCCAGCCTAACTAGGGGGATGGATACGCAGTATTTT.

V gene TRBV2 combines with J gene TRBJ2-5, with 7 bases identical to TRBD2. CDR1 and CDR2 from the germline V gene are SNHLY and FYNNEI. V lost 7 bases, J lost 4 bases, and 9 bases stayed unmatched. This CDR3 comprises 14 residues. DNA of the CDR3: TGTGCCAGCAAGCGGCGGGAGACGGGAGAGACCCAGTACTTC. Translation gives CASKRRETGETQYF.

A word on this clone: At one end the junction does not follow the germline gene, possibly because of a read error. The chain has TRBV2 and TRBJ2-3; TRBD1 is a possible D gene (5 bases). The CDR3 contains 13 residues. The germline gives CDR1 SNHLY, CDR2 FYNNEI. The CDR3 loop is CASSDQGTDTQYF. In DNA form, the CDR3 reads TGTGCCAGCAGTGACCAGGGCACGGATACGCAGTATTTT.

The chain is built from TRBV21-1 and TRBJ2-1; TRBD2, the table's D call, lacks a check against the DNA. TRBV21-1 is designated a pseudogene. This CDR3 comprises 17 residues. The CDR3 is CASSLEALAGGRKEQFF. CDR3 sequence (DNA): TGTGCCAGCAGCTTGGAAGCACTAGCGGGAGGACGCAAAGAGCAGTTCTTC.

The chain couples TRBV16 to TRBJ1-6; TRBD1 might be the D (5 bases). V was shortened by 4 bases and J by 9 bases, with 16 bases between the two germline ends. There are 15 residues in the CDR3. Germline V gene data show CDR1 as KGHSY and CDR2 as FQNENV. DNA for the CDR3: TGTGCCAGCAGCCTAGCTCAGCAGGGTAGTTCACCCCTCCACTTT. It codes for CASSLAQQGSSPLHF.

The sample holds a few counts of this clone. The J gene is TRBJ1-4, the V gene TRBV2, with unresolved D. CDR3 length: 17 amino acids. V lost 1 base and J 0 bases, leaving 12 bases between the germline ends. CDR1 is SNHLY, CDR2 FYNNEI, per germline. CDR3 nucleotide sequence: TGTGCCAGCAGTGAAGTTACAATTCAGACAACTAATGAAAAACTGTTTTTT. Translated: CASSEVTIQTTNEKLFF.

This sequence joins TRBV3-1 (or the pseudogene TRBV3-2) and TRBJ2-3; D perhaps matches TRBD1 (6 bases). The CDR3 extends over 12 amino acids. CDR1 and CDR2 from the germline V gene are LGHDT and YNNKEL (reference sequence). Trimming took off 1 base at V and 11 bases at J, with 10 bases between the two ends. The CDR3 nucleotides read TGTGCCAGCAGCCAAGGGGAACAGGGGCAGTATTTT. Translation: CASSQGEQGQYF.

CDR3 nucleotide sequence: TGTGCCAGCAGCATACAGGGCGGTCAGCCCCAGCATTTT. It is translated as CASSIQGGQPQHF. This chain joins TRBV12-3 or TRBV12-4 and TRBJ1-5, with D possibly matching TRBD1 (6 bases). V was trimmed by 6 bases and J by 6 bases, leaving 12 bases between them. The CDR3 is 13 residues long.

This clone was recorded once. The chain recombines TRBV14 with TRBJ1-1; D may be TRBD1 (5 bases). Germline V lookup: CDR1 SGHDN, CDR2 FVKESK. Trimming removed 0 bases from V and 11 bases from J, with 13 bases in between. The length of the CDR3 is 13 residues. The CDR3 spells CASSQDYAGNAFF. CDR3 sequence (DNA): TGTGCCAGCAGCCAAGATTATGCAGGGAATGCTTTCTTT.

The rearrangement uses TRBV18 and TRBJ1-1; D uncertain. The germline V gene has CDR1 KGHSH and CDR2 LQKENI. V gave up 3 bases and J gave up 0 bases, with 11 bases separating them. CDR3 length: 15 amino acids. The CDR3, as DNA: TGTGCCAGCTCACCCCCTGGAGGCCTGAACACTGAAGCTTTCTTT. Translated, it gives CASSPPGGLNTEAFF.

J is TRBJ2-1 and V is TRBV9; 8 bases map to TRBD2. V dropped 4 bases and J dropped 7; count of bases not matched to a gene: 10. Germline CDR1 and CDR2: SGDLS and YYNGEE. This CDR3 has 15 residues. CDR3 bases: TGTGCCAGCAGCCCCGGACTAGCTGGGAGTAATGAGCAGTTCTTC. It is translated as CASSPGLAGSNEQFF.